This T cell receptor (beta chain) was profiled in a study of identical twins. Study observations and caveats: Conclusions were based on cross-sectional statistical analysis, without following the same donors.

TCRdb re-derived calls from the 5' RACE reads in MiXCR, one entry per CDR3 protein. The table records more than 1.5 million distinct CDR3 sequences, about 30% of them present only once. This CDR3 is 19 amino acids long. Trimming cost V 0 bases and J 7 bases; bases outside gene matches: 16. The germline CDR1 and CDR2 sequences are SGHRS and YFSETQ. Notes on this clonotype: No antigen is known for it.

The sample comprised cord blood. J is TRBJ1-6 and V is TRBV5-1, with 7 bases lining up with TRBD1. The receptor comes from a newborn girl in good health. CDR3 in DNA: TGCGCCAGCAGCTTGGATACAGGGGCCCAACCGATAAGCAATTCACCCCTCCACTTT. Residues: CASSLDTGAQPISNSPLHF.